This T cell receptor beta chain was sequenced in a study of cytomegalovirus exposure and HLA in healthy donors. At the level of the study: The 130 or so validation repertoires used the same platform as the 550 to 700 first-cohort repertoires (as reported by a later analysis).

V was pared by 0 bases and J by 2 bases, with 6 bases between. This CDR3 is 13 amino acids long. Germline values: CDR1 SGHKS, CDR2 YYEKEE (reference sequence). The study's findings and limits: Cytomegalovirus association was listed for 150 or so TCR beta chains. For most TCR sequences rarity was the rule, although some public TCRs occurred in many donors. In vitro confirmation showed three CMV-associated chains to be CMV antigen specific.

The assay was immunoSEQ multiplex PCR, and TCRdb's table has in-frame clones only and misses some. The sample contains 100,000 to 120,000 clones, about 85% of which appear only once. A note on this clone: Its antigen is unidentified.

J is TRBJ2-7 and V is TRBV5-5, with D hard to call. The sequence was collected from a woman between 18 and 29 years old in good health and CMV-seronegative. The sequenced material came from PBMCs. The CDR3 region is CASSLDLPYEQYF. As DNA, the CDR3 is TGTGCCAGCAGCTTGGATCTACCCTACGAGCAGTACTTC.